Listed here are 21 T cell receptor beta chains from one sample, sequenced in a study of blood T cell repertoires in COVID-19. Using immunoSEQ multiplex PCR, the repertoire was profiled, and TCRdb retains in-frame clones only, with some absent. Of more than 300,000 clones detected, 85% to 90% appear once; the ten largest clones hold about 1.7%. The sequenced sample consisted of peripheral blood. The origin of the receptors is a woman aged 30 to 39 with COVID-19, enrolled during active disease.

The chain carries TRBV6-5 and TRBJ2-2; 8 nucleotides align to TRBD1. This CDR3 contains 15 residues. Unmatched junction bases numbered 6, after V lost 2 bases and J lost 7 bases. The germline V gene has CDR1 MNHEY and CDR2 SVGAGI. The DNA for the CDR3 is TGTGCCAGCAGTTACGCAATACAGGGGGACGGGGAGCTGTTTTTT. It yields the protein CASSYAIQGDGELFF.

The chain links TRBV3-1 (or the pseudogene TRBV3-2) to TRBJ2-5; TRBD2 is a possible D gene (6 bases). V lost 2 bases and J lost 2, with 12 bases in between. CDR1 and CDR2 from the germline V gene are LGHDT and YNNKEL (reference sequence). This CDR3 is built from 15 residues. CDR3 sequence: CASSQPGELQETQYF. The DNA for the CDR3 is TGTGCCAGCAGCCAACCGGGAGAACTACAAGAGACCCAGTACTTC.

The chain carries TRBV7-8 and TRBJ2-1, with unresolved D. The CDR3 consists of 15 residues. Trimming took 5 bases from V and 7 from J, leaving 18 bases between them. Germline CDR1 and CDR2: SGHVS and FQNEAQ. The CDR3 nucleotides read TGTGCCAGCAGCCCCCTAAGTTCGATAGAGAATGAGCAGTTCTTC. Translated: CASSPLSSIENEQFF.

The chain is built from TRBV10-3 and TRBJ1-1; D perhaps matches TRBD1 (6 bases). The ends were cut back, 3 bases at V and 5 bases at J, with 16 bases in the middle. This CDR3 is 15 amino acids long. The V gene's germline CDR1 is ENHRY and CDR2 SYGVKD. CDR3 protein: CAISDIAGAGTEAFF. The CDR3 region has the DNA TGTGCCATCAGTGACATTGCGGGGGCGGGAACTGAAGCTTTCTTT.

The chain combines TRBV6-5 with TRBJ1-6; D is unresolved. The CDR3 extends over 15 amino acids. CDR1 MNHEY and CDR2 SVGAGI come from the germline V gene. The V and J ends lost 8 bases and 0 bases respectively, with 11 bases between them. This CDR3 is CASEFEDSYNSPLHF. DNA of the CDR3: TGTGCCAGCGAATTCGAGGACTCCTATAATTCACCCCTCCACTTT.

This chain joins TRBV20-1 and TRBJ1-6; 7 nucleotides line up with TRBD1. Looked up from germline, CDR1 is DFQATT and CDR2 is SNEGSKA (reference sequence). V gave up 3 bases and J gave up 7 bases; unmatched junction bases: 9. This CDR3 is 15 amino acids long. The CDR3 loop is CSASLRQGHNSPLHF. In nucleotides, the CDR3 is TGCAGTGCTAGTCTGAGACAGGGTCACAATTCACCCCTCCACTTT.

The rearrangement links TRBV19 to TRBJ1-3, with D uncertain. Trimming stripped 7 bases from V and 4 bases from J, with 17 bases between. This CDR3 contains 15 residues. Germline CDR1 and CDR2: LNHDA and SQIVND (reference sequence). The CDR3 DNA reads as TGTGCCAGTACCCTCGTAGGGAGCTCCGGAAACACCATATATTTT. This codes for CASTLVGSSGNTIYF.

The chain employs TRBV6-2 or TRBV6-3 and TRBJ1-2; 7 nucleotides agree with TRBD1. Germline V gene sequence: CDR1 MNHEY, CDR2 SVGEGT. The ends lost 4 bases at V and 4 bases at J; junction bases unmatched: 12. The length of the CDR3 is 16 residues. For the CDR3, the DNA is TGTGCCAGCAGTTCCCCAACCCGGACAGGTGGCTATGGCTACACCTTC. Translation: CASSSPTRTGGYGYTF.

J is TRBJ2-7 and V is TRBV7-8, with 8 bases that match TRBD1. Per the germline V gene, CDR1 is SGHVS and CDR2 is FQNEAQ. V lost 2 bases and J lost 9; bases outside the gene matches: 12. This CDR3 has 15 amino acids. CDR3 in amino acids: CASSLMGQDTWGQYV. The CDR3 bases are TGTGCCAGCAGCTTAATGGGACAGGACACCTGGGGGCAGTACGTC.

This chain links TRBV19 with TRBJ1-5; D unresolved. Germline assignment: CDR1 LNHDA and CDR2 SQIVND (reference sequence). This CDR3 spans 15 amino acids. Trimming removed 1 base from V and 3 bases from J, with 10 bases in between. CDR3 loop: CASSIGSGVNQPQHF. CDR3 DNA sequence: TGTGCCAGTAGTATAGGATCGGGAGTCAATCAGCCCCAGCATTTT.

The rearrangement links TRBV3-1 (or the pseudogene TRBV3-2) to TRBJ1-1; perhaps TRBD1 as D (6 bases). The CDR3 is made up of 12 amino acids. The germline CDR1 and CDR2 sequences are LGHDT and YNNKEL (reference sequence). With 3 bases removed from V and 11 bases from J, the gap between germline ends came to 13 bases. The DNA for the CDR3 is TGTGCCAGCAGCCACAAACAGGGTATGGCTTTCTTT. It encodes CASSHKQGMAFF.

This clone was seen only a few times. CDR3: CASSLPGGELFF. CDR3 bases: TGTGCCAGCAGCTTACCCGGGGGGGAGCTGTTTTTT. The gene calls are TRBV7-9 and TRBJ2-2; D ambiguous. The V gene's germline CDR1 is SEHNR and CDR2 FQNEAQ (reference sequence). The germline V and J ends were trimmed by 2 bases and 8 bases, with 6 bases remaining between them. CDR3 length: 12 amino acids.

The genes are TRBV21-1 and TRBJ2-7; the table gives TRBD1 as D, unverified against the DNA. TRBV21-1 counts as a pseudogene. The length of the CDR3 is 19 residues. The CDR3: CASSKGGRFGRTGGVEQYF. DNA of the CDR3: TGTGCCAGCAGCAAAGGAGGTCGTTTTGGTCGGACAGGGGGCGTGGAGCAGTACTTC.

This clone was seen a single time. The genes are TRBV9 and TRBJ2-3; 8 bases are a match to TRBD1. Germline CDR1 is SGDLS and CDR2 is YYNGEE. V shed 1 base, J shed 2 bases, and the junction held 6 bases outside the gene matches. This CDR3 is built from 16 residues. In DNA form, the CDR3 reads TGTGCCAGCAGCGTAAACCGGGACAGGTCCACAGATACGCAGTATTTT. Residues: CASSVNRDRSTDTQYF. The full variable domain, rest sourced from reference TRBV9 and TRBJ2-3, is DSGVTQTPKHLITATGQRVTLRCSPRSGDLSVYWYQQSLDQGLQFLIQYYNGEERAKGNILERFSAQQFPDLHSELNLSSLELGDSALYFCASSVNRDRSTDTQYFGPGTRLTVL.

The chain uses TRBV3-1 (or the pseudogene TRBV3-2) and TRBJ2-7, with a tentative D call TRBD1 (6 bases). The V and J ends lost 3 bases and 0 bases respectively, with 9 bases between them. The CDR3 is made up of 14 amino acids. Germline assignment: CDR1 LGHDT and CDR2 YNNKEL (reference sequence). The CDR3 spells CASSHRGRSYEQYF. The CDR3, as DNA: TGTGCCAGCAGCCACAGGGGCCGCTCCTACGAGCAGTACTTC.

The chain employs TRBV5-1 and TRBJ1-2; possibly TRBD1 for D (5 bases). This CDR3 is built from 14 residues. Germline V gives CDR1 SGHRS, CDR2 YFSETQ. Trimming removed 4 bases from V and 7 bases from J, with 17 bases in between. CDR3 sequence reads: CASSIGTGGFGYTF. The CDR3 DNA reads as TGCGCCAGCAGCATAGGGACCGGAGGGTTTGGCTACACCTTC.

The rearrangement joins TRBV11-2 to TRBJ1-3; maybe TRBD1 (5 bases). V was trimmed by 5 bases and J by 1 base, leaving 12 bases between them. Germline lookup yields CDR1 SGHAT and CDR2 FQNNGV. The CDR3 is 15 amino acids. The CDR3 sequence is CASSLDSWSGNTIYF. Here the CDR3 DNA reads TGTGCCAGCAGCCTCGACAGTTGGTCTGGAAACACCATATATTTT. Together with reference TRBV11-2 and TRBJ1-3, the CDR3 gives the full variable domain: EAGVAQSPRYKIIEKRQSVAFWCNPISGHATLYWYQQILGQGPKLLIQFQNNGVVDDSQLPKDRFSAERLKGVDSTLKIQPAKLEDSAVYLCASSLDSWSGNTIYFGEGSWLTVV.

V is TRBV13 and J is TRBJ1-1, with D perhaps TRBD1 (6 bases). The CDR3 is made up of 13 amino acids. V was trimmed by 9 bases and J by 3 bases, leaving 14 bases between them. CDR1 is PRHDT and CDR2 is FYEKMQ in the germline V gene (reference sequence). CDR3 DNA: TGTGCCAGTAGGAGGGAGGGGGACACTGAAGCTTTCTTT. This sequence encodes CASRREGDTEAFF.

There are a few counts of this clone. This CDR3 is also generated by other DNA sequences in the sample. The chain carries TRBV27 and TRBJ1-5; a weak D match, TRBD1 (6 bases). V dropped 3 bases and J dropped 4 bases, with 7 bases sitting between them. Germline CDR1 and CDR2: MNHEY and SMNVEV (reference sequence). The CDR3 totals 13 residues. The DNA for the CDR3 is TGTGCCAGCAGTTTGACAGGTAATCAGCCCCAGCATTTT. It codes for CASSLTGNQPQHF.

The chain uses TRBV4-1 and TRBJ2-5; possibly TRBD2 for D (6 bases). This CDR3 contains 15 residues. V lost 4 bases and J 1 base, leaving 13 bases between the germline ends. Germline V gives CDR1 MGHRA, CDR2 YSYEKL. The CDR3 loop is CASSRLGLTQETQYF. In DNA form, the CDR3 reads TGCGCCAGCAGCCGTTTGGGACTGACCCAAGAGACCCAGTACTTC.

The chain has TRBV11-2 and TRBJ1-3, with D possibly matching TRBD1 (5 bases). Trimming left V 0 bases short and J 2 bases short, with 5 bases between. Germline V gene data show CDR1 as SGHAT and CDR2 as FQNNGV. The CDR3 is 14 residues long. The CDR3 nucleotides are TGTGCCAGCAGCTTAGAACAGGCTGGAAACACCATATATTTT. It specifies CASSLEQAGNTIYF.